This entry concerns a single TCR beta chain. As yet, its antigen is unknown. The entry originates in a study of vaccination and CD4 T cells after COVID-19. With the Oncomine TCR Beta short-read assay, DNA from cultured CD4+ T cells was sequenced. TCRdb re-called the PCR reads through MiXCR, storing one row per CDR3 protein. The sample includes approximately 10,000 distinct CDR3 sequences, approximately 55% of them seen just once. Sample treatment: approximately 10-day PBMC culture with coronavirus spike peptide pools or control peptides (ViraFEST assay). It was with around 9.6 IU/ml IL-2 and 9.5 to 10 ug/ml peptide pools that 1.8 million or so PBMCs per well were cultured. With 1 base removed from V and 4 bases from J, the gap between germline ends came to 6 bases. CDR1 and CDR2 from the germline V gene are DFQATT and SNEGSKA (reference sequence). The CDR3 contains 12 residues.

The receptor was derived from a human donor who had recovered from COVID-19. Specimen: CD4+ T cells from blood, cultured in vitro. This chain uses TRBV20-1 with TRBJ2-3, with D possibly being TRBD2 (6 bases). CDR3 region: CSARAGADTQYF. CDR3 in DNA: TGCAGTGCTAGAGCGGGGGCAGATACGCAGTATTTT.